This TCR beta chain was observed in a study of T cell responses to AZD1222 COVID-19 vaccine. Study outcomes and limitations: There were mostly white British donors and more females than males, and clonal diversity was possibly underestimated. Vaccination with two AZD1222 doses was followed by a rise in Spike-specific TCR breadth and depth. The span of vaccine-associated CD4 TCRs extended across spike, with dominance at 160-218 and 743-854.

Only in-frame clones appear in the TCRdb table, and some are missing; sequencing was by immunoSEQ multiplex PCR. The repertoire has about 110,000 clones, roughly 89% of them found once; the top ten carry about 3%. As to this clone: Its antigen is as yet unknown.

The material sequenced was peripheral blood, taken on day 0 of MenACWY control vaccination. This TCR derives from an adult in good health.

The CDR3 DNA reads TGTGCCAGCAGCCCACAGGGGTCTAACTATGGCTACACCTTC. Amino acid sequence: CASSPQGSNYGYTF. This rearrangement joins TRBV5-4 to TRBJ1-2; 7 nucleotides match TRBD1. The germline V gene has CDR1 SGHNT and CDR2 YYREEE (reference sequence). The CDR3 totals 14 residues. Losses at the gene ends were 4 bases for V and 0 bases for J; bases not matched to a gene: 3.